This TCR beta chain was identified during a study of molecular identifiers for immune sequencing clone quantification. Library preparation followed earlier protocols using designated TCR primers. TCRdb analysed the PCR reads with MiXCR anew, one entry per CDR3 protein. The repertoire consists of under 600,000 distinct CDR3 sequences, with roughly 23% occurring once and the leading ten covering 0.65% to 0.95%. Study-level points and caveats: Clones above 20 RNA copies contained over 99% of effector molecules and under 1% of naive molecules.

For naive CD8 T cells, sorting used the CD8+CD4-CCR7+CD45RA+ phenotype. This clonotype has just a few counts. Antigen specificity is unknown. Germline values: CDR1 SGHAT, CDR2 FQNNGV. V shed 5 bases and J shed 0 bases, with 11 bases lying between them. The CDR3 runs 15 residues. The sample consisted of naive CD8+ T cells from blood, with Jurkat cell RNA spiked in. Subset given: FACS-sorted CD8+CD4-CCR7+CD45RA+ naive T cells. This clonotype was sampled from a human donor in good health. Some libraries in this study had Jurkat cell RNA spiked in. The chain links TRBV11-2 to TRBJ1-3; no clear D gene. CDR3 DNA: TGTGCCAGCAGCCGGGCTCCTATCTCTGGAAACACCATATATTTT. The encoded protein is CASSRAPISGNTIYF.